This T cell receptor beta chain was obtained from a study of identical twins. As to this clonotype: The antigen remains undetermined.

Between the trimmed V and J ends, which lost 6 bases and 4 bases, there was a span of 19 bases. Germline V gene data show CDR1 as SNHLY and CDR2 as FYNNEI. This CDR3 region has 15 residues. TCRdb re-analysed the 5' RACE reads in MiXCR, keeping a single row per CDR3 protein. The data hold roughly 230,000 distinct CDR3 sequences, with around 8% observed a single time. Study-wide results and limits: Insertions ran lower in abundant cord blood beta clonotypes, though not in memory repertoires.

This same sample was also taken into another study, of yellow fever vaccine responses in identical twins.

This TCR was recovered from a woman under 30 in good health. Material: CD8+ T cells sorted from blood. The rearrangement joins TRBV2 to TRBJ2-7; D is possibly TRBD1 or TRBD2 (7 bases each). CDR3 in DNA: TGTGCCAGCAGGGTGACGCAGGGGGGGAAGTACGAGCAGTACTTC. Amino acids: CASRVTQGGKYEQYF.